The 16 T cell receptor beta chains below come from one sample, sequenced in a study of T cell responses to AZD1222 COVID-19 vaccine. The method was immunoSEQ multiplex PCR; TCRdb's version includes in-frame clones alone and lacks a portion of them. The table lists 120,000 to 150,000 clones, 80% to 95% of them singletons. This sample comprised peripheral blood, obtained on day 0 of MenACWY control vaccination. The receptors were sampled from an adult in good health.

This chain joins TRBV2 and TRBJ1-3, with 7 bases aligning to TRBD1. Germline CDR1 is SNHLY and CDR2 is FYNNEI. V lost 2 bases, J lost 3 bases, and 10 bases stayed unmatched. This CDR3 has 17 amino acids. CDR3 region: CASSESPGTANGNTIYF. The DNA of the CDR3 is TGTGCCAGCAGTGAATCCCCGGGGACAGCTAATGGAAACACCATATATTTT.

The chain is built from TRBV7-6 and TRBJ1-5; 10 bases line up with TRBD1. Germline CDR1 reads SGHVS; CDR2 reads FNYEAQ. This CDR3 region has 17 residues. Unmatched junction bases numbered 9, after V lost 5 bases and J lost 2 bases. The CDR3 is CASSPSLGQGGNQPQHF. The CDR3 region has the DNA TGTGCCAGCAGCCCATCCCTTGGACAGGGGGGCAATCAGCCCCAGCATTTT.

This rearrangement joins TRBV15 to TRBJ1-1; 8 bases fit TRBD1. The CDR3 is made up of 14 amino acids. Germline V gene sequence: CDR1 LNHNV, CDR2 YYDKDF (reference sequence). The trim removed 8 bases at V and 3 bases at J, leaving 8 bases unmatched. The CDR3, as DNA: TGTGCCACCGGTACCAGACAGGGGTACACTGAAGCTTTCTTT. Its protein is CATGTRQGYTEAFF. Full variable domain (rest looked up from reference TRBV15 and TRBJ1-1): DAMVIQNPRYQVTQFGKPVTLSCSQTLNHNVMYWYQQKSSQAPKLLFHYYDKDFNNEADTPDNFQSRRPNTSFCFLDIRSPGLGDTAMYLCATGTRQGYTEAFFGQGTRLTVV.

The rearrangement joins TRBV4-1 to TRBJ2-2; D gene unclear. The CDR3 is 15 residues long. Germline-derived CDR1 and CDR2 are MGHRA and YSYEKL. With 1 base removed from V and 4 bases from J, the gap between germline ends came to 10 bases. The CDR3 reads CASSQGHSVTGELFF. In nucleotides, the CDR3 is TGCGCCAGCAGCCAAGGGCACAGCGTCACCGGGGAGCTGTTTTTT.

The chain couples TRBV6-5 to TRBJ1-2; D is unclear. The CDR3 sequence is 13 residues long. The V gene's germline CDR1 is MNHEY and CDR2 SVGAGI. With 2 bases removed from V and 4 bases from J, the gap between germline ends came to 8 bases. DNA of the CDR3: TGTGCCAGCAGTTACGGCCGAAGCTATGGCTACACCTTC. As protein: CASSYGRSYGYTF.

The rearrangement joins TRBV10-3 to TRBJ2-7, with 11 bases fitting TRBD1. This CDR3 contains 18 residues. Germline V lookup: CDR1 ENHRY, CDR2 SYGVKD. V lost 6 bases to trimming and J lost 4 bases; unmatched junction nucleotides: 17. The CDR3 loop is CAIRDFGQGATLGYEQYF. The CDR3 DNA reads as TGTGCCATCAGGGATTTTGGACAGGGGGCGACCCTTGGATACGAGCAGTACTTC.

This chain joins TRBV18 and TRBJ2-1; 13 bases are shared with TRBD2. This CDR3 is built from 17 residues. V lost 3 bases, J lost 8 bases, and 10 bases stayed unmatched. From germline, CDR1 is KGHSH and CDR2 LQKENI. The CDR3 region has the DNA TGTGCCAGCTCACCCCGAACCGGGACTAGCGGGGCAGATGAGCAGTTCTTC. This gives the protein CASSPRTGTSGADEQFF. Combining the CDR3 with reference TRBV18 and TRBJ2-1 gives the whole variable domain NAGVMQNPRHLVRRRGQEARLRCSPMKGHSHVYWYRQLPEEGLKFMVYLQKENIIDESGMPKERFSAEFPKEGPSILRIQQVVRGDSAAYFCASSPRTGTSGADEQFFGPGTRLTVL.

The chain joins TRBV28 to TRBJ1-1, with D tentatively TRBD1 (6 bases). Germline CDR1 reads MDHEN; CDR2 reads SYDVKM. CDR3 length: 14 residues. V was pared by 6 bases and J by 1 base, with 12 bases between. The CDR3 DNA is TGTGCCAGCAGACCGATACAGGGGAACACTGAAGCTTTCTTT. The encoded protein is CASRPIQGNTEAFF.

The rearrangement joins TRBV2 to TRBJ1-1; 8 bases map to TRBD1. There are 14 residues in the CDR3. Per the germline V gene, CDR1 is SNHLY and CDR2 is FYNNEI. The V segment lost 6 bases and the J segment 2 bases; nucleotides outside the gene matches: 5. CDR3: CASRSGQGNTEAFF. As DNA, the CDR3 is TGTGCCAGCAGAAGCGGACAGGGCAACACTGAAGCTTTCTTT.

The rearrangement links TRBV6-5 to TRBJ2-5, with D possibly called TRBD1 or TRBD2 (7 bases each). V gave up 2 bases and J gave up 3 bases, with 13 bases separating them. Germline V gives CDR1 MNHEY, CDR2 SVGAGI. The CDR3 runs to 15 residues. The CDR3 loop is CASSYGAGGEETQYF. The CDR3 coding sequence is TGTGCCAGCAGTTACGGGGCAGGGGGGGAAGAGACCCAGTACTTC.

This sequence joins TRBV9 and TRBJ2-7; weak D call: TRBD1 (5 bases). V gave up 4 bases and J gave up 5 bases, with 10 bases separating them. The CDR3 loop spans 12 amino acids. Germline CDR1 SGDLS, CDR2 YYNGEE. The DNA for the CDR3 is TGTGCCAGCAGCCTCCTAGGGGACGAGCAGTACTTC. It translates to CASSLLGDEQYF.

Remarks on this clone: This same CDR3 is encoded by further DNA sequences in the sample. This chain links TRBV3-1 (or the pseudogene TRBV3-2) with TRBJ1-1; D may be TRBD1 (5 bases). CDR1 and CDR2 (germline): LGHDT, YNNKEL (reference sequence). V was clipped by 2 bases and J by 3 bases, with 7 bases between them. CDR3 length: 13 amino acids. This chain's CDR3 is CASSQLGDTEAFF. For the CDR3, the DNA is TGTGCCAGCAGCCAACTGGGGGACACTGAAGCTTTCTTT.

The chain employs TRBV6-4 and TRBJ2-5; 8 bases align to TRBD1. Germline trimming cut 2 bases from V and 5 bases from J; bases unmatched to any gene: 7. The CDR3 has 15 residues. Germline assignment: CDR1 MRHNA and CDR2 SNTAGT. The chain's CDR3 is CASSDGPGGFETQYF. The CDR3 DNA follows: TGTGCCAGCAGTGACGGGCCAGGGGGCTTTGAGACCCAGTACTTC.

This clone has a single count. The gene calls are TRBV18 and TRBJ1-1; TRBD1 matches at 7 bases. V lost 3 bases to trimming and J lost 1 base; unmatched junction nucleotides: 2. This CDR3 has 14 amino acids. Germline CDR1 KGHSH, CDR2 LQKENI. CDR3 sequence: CASSPQGENTEAFF. CDR3 DNA sequence: TGTGCCAGCTCACCCCAGGGGGAGAACACTGAAGCTTTCTTT.

V gene TRBV6-2 or TRBV6-3 combines with J gene TRBJ2-3, with TRBD2 matching over 10 bases. Germline assignment: CDR1 MNHEY and CDR2 SVGEGT. The CDR3 consists of 15 residues. V was pared by 4 bases and J by 3 bases, with 4 bases of the junction left unmatched. CDR3 bases: TGTGCCAGCAGTTTACTAGCGGGGACGACAGATACGCAGTATTTT. Encoded protein: CASSLLAGTTDTQYF.

The V call is TRBV19, the J call TRBJ1-2; D remains unclear. This CDR3 has 16 residues. Germline V gene data show CDR1 as LNHDA and CDR2 as SQIVND (reference sequence). V lost 3 bases, J lost 1 base, and 15 bases lay in between. CDR3 in amino acids: CASSITRGMNNYGYTF. DNA for the CDR3: TGTGCCAGTAGTATTACACGAGGGATGAATAACTATGGCTACACCTTC.